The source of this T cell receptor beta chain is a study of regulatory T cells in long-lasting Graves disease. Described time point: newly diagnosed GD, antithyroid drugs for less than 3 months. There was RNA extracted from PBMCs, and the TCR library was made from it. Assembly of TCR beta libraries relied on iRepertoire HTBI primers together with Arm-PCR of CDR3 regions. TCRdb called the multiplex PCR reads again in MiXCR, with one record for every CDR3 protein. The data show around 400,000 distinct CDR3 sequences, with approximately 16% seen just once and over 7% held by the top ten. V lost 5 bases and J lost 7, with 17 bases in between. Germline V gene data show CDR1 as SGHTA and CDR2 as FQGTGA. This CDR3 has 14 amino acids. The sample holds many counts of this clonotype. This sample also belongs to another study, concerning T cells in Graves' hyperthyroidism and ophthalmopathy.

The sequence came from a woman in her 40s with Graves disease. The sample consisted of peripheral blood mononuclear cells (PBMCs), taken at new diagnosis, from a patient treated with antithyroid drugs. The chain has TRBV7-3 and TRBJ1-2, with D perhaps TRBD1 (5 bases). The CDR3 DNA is TGTGCCAGCAGCCTCACAGGAGGGGCGAGTGGCTACACCTTC. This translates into CASSLTGGASGYTF.